What follows are 8 T cell receptor beta chains derived from one specimen sequenced in a study of cytomegalovirus exposure and HLA in healthy donors. 60 Vbeta and 13 Jbeta primers were used in PCR. Generated by immunoSEQ multiplex PCR, the TCRdb table keeps only in-frame clones and is missing some. The sample has 150,000 or so clones; 73% are singletons. Sequenced input: PBMCs. The origin of the receptors is a woman younger than 30 in good health and CMV-seronegative.

This clone has more than one count but fewer than ten. The rearrangement links TRBV28 to TRBJ1-3; D remains unclear. The germline CDR1 and CDR2 sequences are MDHEN and SYDVKM. V was shortened by 3 bases and J by 0 bases, with 9 bases between the two germline ends. The CDR3 has 15 residues. The CDR3 region has the DNA TGTGCCAGCAGTTTCGTACAGACCTCTGGAAACACCATATATTTT. It encodes CASSFVQTSGNTIYF.

This clone was observed a few times. This chain uses TRBV6-5 with TRBJ2-7, with 11 bases identical to TRBD1. The germline CDR1 and CDR2 sequences are MNHEY and SVGAGI. This CDR3 comprises 15 residues. The V segment lost 6 bases and the J segment 2 bases; nucleotides outside the gene matches: 6. The CDR3 DNA reads TGTGCCAGCAGACACCGGGACAGGGGGACCTACGAGCAGTACTTC. Its translation: CASRHRDRGTYEQYF.

This chain links TRBV28 with TRBJ2-1, with D tentatively TRBD2 (6 bases). CDR3 length equals 15 residues. V was shortened by 10 bases and J by 1 base, with 17 bases between the two germline ends. The germline V gene encodes CDR1 MDHEN and CDR2 SYDVKM. CDR3 in DNA: TGTGCCACCCGTAAGCCGGGACTTTCCTACAATGAGCAGTTCTTC. This gives the protein CATRKPGLSYNEQFF.

This clone was counted a few times. The chain carries TRBV18 and TRBJ1-4, with D possibly being TRBD1 (6 bases). The V end was cut by 3 bases, the J end by 1 base, with 6 bases between. The CDR3 spans 14 residues. CDR1 KGHSH and CDR2 LQKENI come from the germline V gene. Here the CDR3 DNA reads TGTGCCAGCTCACCGGACAGAACTAATGAAAAACTGTTTTTT. Protein product: CASSPDRTNEKLFF.

For the CDR3, the DNA is TGTGCCAGTAGCCGACAGGGGCTGGATGAAAAACTGTTTTTT. Protein sequence: CASSRQGLDEKLFF. This rearrangement joins TRBV19 to TRBJ1-4; 8 positions agree with TRBD1. The V segment lost 6 bases and the J segment 6 bases; nucleotides outside the gene matches: 6. Per germline, CDR1 LNHDA and CDR2 SQIVND (reference sequence). This CDR3 region has 14 residues.

This chain's CDR3 is CASSLAWGVATNEKLFF. In nucleotides, the CDR3 is TGTGCCAGCAGCTTAGCTTGGGGCGTAGCAACTAATGAAAAACTGTTTTTT. V is TRBV7-8 and J is TRBJ1-4; possible D gene TRBD1, 5 bases. The CDR3 covers 17 residues. Deletions cut 0 bases from V and 0 bases from J, with 11 bases between. Germline CDR1 reads SGHVS; CDR2 reads FQNEAQ.

The V and J genes are TRBV5-1 and TRBJ1-2; D not resolved. The CDR3 runs to 13 residues. Germline assignment: CDR1 SGHRS and CDR2 YFSETQ. Trimming shortened V by 0 bases and J by 6 bases, and 9 bases separated the two germline ends. The CDR3 nucleotides read TGCGCCAGCAGCTTGGAAATCCCCGATGGCTACACCTTC. Protein: CASSLEIPDGYTF.

V is TRBV6-6 and J is TRBJ2-7; 10 positions agree with TRBD2. This CDR3 comprises 15 residues. The ends lost 8 bases at V and 1 base at J; junction bases unmatched: 8. Germline V gene lookup returns CDR1 MNHNY and CDR2 SVGAGI (reference sequence). CDR3 nucleotides: TGTGCCAGCCTAGACCCTAGCGGGAGTTCCTACGAGCAGTACGTC. It encodes CASLDPSGSSYEQYV.